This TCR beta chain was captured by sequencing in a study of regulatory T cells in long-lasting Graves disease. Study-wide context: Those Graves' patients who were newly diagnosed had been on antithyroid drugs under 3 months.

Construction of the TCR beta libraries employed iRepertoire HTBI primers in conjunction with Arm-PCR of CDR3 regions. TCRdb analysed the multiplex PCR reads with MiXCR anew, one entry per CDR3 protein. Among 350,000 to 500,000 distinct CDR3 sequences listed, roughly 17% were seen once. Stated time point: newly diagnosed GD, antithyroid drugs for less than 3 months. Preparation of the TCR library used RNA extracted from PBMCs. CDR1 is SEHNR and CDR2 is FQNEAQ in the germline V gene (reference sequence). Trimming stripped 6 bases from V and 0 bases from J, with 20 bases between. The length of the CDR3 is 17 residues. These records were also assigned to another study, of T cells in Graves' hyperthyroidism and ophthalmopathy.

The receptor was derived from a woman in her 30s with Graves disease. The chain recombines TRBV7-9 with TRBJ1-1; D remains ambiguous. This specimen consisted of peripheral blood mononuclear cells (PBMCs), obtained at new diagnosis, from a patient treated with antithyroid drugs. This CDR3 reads CASRTFTGRLLNTEAFF. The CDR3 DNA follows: TGTGCCAGCAGGACCTTTACGGGCAGACTGTTGAACACTGAAGCTTTCTTT.